This T cell receptor (beta chain) was documented in a study of T cell repertoires in cytomegalovirus infection. Across the study: From public TCR beta signatures came an indication of both CMV infection and matching HLA type.

The V end lost 5 bases, the J end lost 5 bases, and 22 bases lay between the germline ends. The CDR3 is 17 residues long. CDR1 and CDR2 from the germline V gene are SEHNR and FQNEAQ (reference sequence). TCRdb independently ran MiXCR on the reads; one entry per CDR3 protein. This sample has some 600,000 distinct CDR3 sequences, with 24% found just once. The genes are TRBV7-9 and TRBJ2-1; D not resolved. The sequence was collected from a human donor in good health (CMV status not recorded). Some clones in this sample may be carry-over from other donors' samples. The sequenced sample was CD8+ T cells from PBMCs. The CDR3 DNA sequence: TGTGCCAGCAGCCCCCGCTCAGGTAAAGGAGTACACAATGAGCAGTTCTTC. This gives the protein CASSPRSGKGVHNEQFF.